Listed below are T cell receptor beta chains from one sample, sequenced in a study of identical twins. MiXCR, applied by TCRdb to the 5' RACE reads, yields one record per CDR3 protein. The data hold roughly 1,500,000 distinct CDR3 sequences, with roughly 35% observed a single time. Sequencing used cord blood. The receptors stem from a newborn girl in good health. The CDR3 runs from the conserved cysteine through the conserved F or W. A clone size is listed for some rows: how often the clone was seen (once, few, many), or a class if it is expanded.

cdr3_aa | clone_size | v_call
CATCPGTGFEQPQHF | few | TRBV10-3
CASSLLGQGGSYNSPLHF | NA | TRBV11-1
CASSSYRGWGEQYF | NA | TRBV11-2
CASRGFDSSYEQYF | few | TRBV7-9
CASSLGDVAGGTDTQYF | NA | TRBV5-1
CSGLGQGFDEQFF | few | TRBV29-1
CSVPGIANEKLFF | NA | TRBV29-1
CSFTGEQYF | NA | TRBV29-1
CASSLYPGDLLGNTIYF | NA | TRBV7-2
CASVRTGSSYNEQFF | NA | TRBV27
CATRGTFGEQFF | few | TRBV24-1
CSAGGSPGGPESDTQYF | NA | TRBV20-1
CAWSWGNYGYTF | NA | TRBV30
CASSEMGQPYGYTF | few | TRBV6-1
CASSRLDGSNQPQHF | few | TRBV6-5
CASSLPRQGNEQFF | NA | TRBV12-3/TRBV12-4
CASSARTGISSYNEQFF | NA | TRBV25-1